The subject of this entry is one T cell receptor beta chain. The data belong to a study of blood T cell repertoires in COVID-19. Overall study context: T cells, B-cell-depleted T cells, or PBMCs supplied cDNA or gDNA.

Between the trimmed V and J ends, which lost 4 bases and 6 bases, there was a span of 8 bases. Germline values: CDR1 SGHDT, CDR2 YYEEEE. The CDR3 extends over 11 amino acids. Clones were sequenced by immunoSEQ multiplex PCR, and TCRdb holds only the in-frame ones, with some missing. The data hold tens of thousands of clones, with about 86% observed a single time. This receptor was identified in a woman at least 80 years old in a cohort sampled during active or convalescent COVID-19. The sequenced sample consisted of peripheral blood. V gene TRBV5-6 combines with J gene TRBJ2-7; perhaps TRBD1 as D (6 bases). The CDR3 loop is CASSRTAEQYF. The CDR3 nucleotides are TGTGCCAGCAGCAGGACAGCCGAGCAGTACTTC.